The sequence of this T cell receptor (beta chain) was determined in a study of CD8 T cells in ankylosing spondylitis. TCRdb processed the 5' RACE reads anew with MiXCR; each CDR3 protein has one entry. The repertoire holds about 450,000 distinct CDR3 sequences, with roughly a quarter as singletons. Points on this clonotype: Its antigen is not known.

Whole-study findings and limits: Earlier literature documents some of the motif variants in reactive arthritis synovial fluid and blood. A motif of under ten highly homologous TCR beta variants was seen as apparently characteristic of ankylosing spondylitis blood. Within matched ankylosing spondylitis synovial fluid, disease-linked clones were reportedly significantly enriched.

V shed 6 bases and J shed 5 bases, with 24 bases lying between them. Germline V gene lookup returns CDR1 DFQATT and CDR2 SNEGSKA (reference sequence). This CDR3 spans 16 amino acids. The sequenced material came from blood, either unsorted or a sorted T cell fraction (not recorded which). This TCR was sampled from a male donor with ankylosing spondylitis. This sequence joins TRBV20-1 and TRBJ2-3; tentative D call: TRBD1 (7 bases). CDR3 nucleotides: TGCAGTGCCTGGGGGCAGGGGGGACCAGGGGAAGATACGCAGTATTTT. Its translation: CSAWGQGGPGEDTQYF.